The T cell receptor (beta chain) under discussion was sequenced for a study of human T cells and chemical hapten exposure. This clonotype has a count of ten or more. Its target is unknown. Sample time point: pre-sensitization, week 0. Treatment reported: therapeutic diphenylcyclopropenone sensitization with weekly scalp DPC. Findings of the study overall: Since the donors had alopecia, their immune response may not be the same as that of healthy people. Controls formed significantly fewer large CDR3 similarity clusters than expanded TCRs did.

CDR1 SQVTM and CDR2 ANQGSEA come from the germline V gene. The CDR3 runs to 13 residues. V was pared by 3 bases and J by 0 bases, with 8 bases between. TCRdb re-derived calls from the RACE reads in MiXCR, one entry per CDR3 protein. This sample has about 260,000 distinct CDR3 sequences; around 9.3% occur once, and the top ten carry 2% to 2.5%. The sample here was whole blood, taken in connection with sensitization to the hapten diphenylcyclopropenone (DPC). This chain joins TRBV29-1 and TRBJ1-1; D is unclear. The TCR originated in a woman between 35 and 50 years old with alopecia areata. Some clones in this sample may be carry-over from other donors' samples. The DNA for the CDR3 is TGCAGCGTTGATCCGGGCCTGAACACTGAAGCTTTCTTT. Protein: CSVDPGLNTEAFF.